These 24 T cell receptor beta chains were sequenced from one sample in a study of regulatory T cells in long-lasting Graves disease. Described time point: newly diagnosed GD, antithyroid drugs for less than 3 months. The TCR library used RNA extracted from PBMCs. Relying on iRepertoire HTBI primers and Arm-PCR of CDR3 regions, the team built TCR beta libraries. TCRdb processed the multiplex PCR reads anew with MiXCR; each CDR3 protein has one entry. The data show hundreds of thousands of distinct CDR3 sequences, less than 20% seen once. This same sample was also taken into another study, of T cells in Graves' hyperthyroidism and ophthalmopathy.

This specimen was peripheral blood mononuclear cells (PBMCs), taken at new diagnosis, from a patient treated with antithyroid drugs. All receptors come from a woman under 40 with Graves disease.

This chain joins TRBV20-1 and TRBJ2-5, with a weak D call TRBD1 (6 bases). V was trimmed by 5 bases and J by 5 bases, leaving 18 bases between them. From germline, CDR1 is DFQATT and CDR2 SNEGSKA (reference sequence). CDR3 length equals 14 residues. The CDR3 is CSAPPGQLGETQYF. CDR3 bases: TGCAGTGCTCCTCCGGGACAACTCGGGGAGACCCAGTACTTC.

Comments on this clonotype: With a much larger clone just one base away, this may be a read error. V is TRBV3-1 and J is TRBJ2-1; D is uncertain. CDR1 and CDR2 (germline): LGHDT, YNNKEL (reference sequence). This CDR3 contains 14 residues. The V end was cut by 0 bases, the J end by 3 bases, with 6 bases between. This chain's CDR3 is CASSQDGYYNEQFF. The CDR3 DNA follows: TGTGCCAGCAGCCAAGACGGCTACTACAATGAGCAGTTCTTC.

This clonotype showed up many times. The CDR3 DNA is TGTGCCAGCTCCCCAAGCGTGGGTCTGACCTACGAGCAGTACTTC. Translating gives CASSPSVGLTYEQYF. The V call is TRBV18, the J call TRBJ2-7, with D hard to call. Germline assignment: CDR1 KGHSH and CDR2 LQKENI. The CDR3 is 15 residues long. The V end was cut by 6 bases, the J end by 2 bases, with 17 bases between. Variable domain in full (rest from reference TRBV18 and TRBJ2-7): NAGVMQNPRHLVRRRGQEARLRCSPMKGHSHVYWYRQLPEEGLKFMVYLQKENIIDESGMPKERFSAEFPKEGPSILRIQQVVRGDSAAYFCASSPSVGLTYEQYFGPGTRLTVT.

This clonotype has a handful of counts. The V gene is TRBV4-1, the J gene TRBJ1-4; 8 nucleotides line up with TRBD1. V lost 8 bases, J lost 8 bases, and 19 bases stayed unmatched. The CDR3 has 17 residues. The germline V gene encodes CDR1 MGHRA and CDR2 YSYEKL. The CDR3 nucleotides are TGCGCCAGCTGCCCCAATCCAATTGGGACAGGTCAGGAAAAACTGTTTTTT. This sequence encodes CASCPNPIGTGQEKLFF.

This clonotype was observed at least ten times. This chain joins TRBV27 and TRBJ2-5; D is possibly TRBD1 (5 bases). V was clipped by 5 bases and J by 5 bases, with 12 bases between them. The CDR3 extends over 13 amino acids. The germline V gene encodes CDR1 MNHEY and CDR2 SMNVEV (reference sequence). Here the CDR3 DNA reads TGTGCCAGCAGTCGGGCAAAGGGGGAGACCCAGTACTTC. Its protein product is CASSRAKGETQYF.

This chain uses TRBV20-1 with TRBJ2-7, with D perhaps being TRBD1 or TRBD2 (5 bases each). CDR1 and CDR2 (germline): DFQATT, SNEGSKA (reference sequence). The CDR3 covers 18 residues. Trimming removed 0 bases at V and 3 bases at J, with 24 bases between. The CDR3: CSAREVGDQVQWSYEQYF. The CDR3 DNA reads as TGCAGTGCTAGAGAGGTGGGGGATCAAGTACAATGGAGCTACGAGCAGTACTTC.

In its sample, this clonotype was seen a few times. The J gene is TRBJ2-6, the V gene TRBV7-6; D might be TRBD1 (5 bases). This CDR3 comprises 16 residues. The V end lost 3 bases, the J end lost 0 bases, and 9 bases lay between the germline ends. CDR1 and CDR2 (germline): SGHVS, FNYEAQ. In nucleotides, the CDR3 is TGTGCCAGCAGCTTGGGGCCTTACTCTGGGGCCAACGTCCTGACTTTC. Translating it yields CASSLGPYSGANVLTF. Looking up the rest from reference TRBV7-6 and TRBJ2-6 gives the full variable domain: GAGVSQSPRYKVTKRGQDVALRCDPISGHVSLYWYRQALGQGPEFLTYFNYEAQQDKSGLPNDRFSAERPEGSISTLTIQRTEQRDSAMYRCASSLGPYSGANVLTFGAGSRLTVL.

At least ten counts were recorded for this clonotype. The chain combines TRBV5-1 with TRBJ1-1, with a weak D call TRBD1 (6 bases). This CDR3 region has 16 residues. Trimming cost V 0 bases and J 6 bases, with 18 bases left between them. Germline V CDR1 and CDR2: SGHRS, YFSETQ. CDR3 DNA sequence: TGCGCCAGCAGCTTGGCGAGTTTTAGGGGGGGCTCTGAAGCTTTCTTT. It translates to CASSLASFRGGSEAFF. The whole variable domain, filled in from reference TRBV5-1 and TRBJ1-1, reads KAGVTQTPRYLIKTRGQQVTLSCSPISGHRSVSWYQQTPGQGLQFLFEYFSETQRNKGNFPGRFSGRQFSNSRSEMNVSTLELGDSALYLCASSLASFRGGSEAFFGQGTRLTVV.

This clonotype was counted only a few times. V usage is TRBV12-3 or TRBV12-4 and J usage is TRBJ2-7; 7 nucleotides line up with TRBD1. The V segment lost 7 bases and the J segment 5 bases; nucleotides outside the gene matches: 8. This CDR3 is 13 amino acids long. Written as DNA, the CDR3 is TGTGCCAGCACTAAGACAGGGCCCCACGAGCAGTACTTC. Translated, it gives CASTKTGPHEQYF.

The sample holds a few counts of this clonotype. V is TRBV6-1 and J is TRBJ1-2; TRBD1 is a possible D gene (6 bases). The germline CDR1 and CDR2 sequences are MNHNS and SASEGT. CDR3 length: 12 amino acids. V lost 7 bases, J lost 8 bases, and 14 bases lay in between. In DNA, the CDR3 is TGTGCCAGCACCACAGGGCGCCGCGGCTACACCTTC. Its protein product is CASTTGRRGYTF.

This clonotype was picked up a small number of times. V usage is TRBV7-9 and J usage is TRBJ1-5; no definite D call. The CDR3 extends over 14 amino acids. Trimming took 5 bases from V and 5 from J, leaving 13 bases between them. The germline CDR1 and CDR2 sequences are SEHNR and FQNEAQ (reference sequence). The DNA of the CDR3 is TGTGCCAGCAGCCAACCGGGAAGGGATCAGCCCCAGCATTTT. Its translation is CASSQPGRDQPQHF.

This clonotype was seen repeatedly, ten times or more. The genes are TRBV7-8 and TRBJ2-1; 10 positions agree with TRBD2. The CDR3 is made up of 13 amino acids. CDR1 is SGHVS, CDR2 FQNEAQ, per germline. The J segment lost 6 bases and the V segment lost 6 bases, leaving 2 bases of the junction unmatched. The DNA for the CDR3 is TGTGCCAGCAGAGGACTAGCGGCCAATGAGCAGTTCTTC. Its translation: CASRGLAANEQFF.

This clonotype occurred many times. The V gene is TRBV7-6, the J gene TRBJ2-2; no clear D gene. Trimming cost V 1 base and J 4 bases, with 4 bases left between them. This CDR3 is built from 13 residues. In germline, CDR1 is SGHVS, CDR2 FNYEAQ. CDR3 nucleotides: TGTGCCAGCAGCTTAGAAATCACCGGGGAGCTGTTTTTT. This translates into CASSLEITGELFF.

The CDR3 DNA reads as TGCGCCAGCAGCTGGGGGGACTTATATGAGCAGTTCTTC. Encoded protein: CASSWGDLYEQFF. J is TRBJ2-1 and V is TRBV5-1; possibly TRBD2 for D (6 bases). V was trimmed by 3 bases and J by 8 bases, leaving 12 bases between them. Germline V lookup: CDR1 SGHRS, CDR2 YFSETQ. This CDR3 contains 13 residues.

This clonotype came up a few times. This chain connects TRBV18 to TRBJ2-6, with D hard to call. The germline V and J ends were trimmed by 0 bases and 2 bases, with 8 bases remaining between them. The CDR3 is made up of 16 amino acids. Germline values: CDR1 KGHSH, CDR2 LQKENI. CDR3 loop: CASSPPNRAGANVLTF. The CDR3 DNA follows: TGTGCCAGCTCACCACCGAACCGGGCTGGGGCCAACGTCCTGACTTTC. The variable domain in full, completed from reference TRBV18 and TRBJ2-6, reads NAGVMQNPRHLVRRRGQEARLRCSPMKGHSHVYWYRQLPEEGLKFMVYLQKENIIDESGMPKERFSAEFPKEGPSILRIQQVVRGDSAAYFCASSPPNRAGANVLTFGAGSRLTVL.

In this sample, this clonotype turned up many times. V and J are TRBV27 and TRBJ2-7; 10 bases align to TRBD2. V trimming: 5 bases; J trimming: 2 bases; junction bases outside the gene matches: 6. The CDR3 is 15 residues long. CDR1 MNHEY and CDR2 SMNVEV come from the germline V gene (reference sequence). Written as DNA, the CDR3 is TGTGCCAGCAGTCTAAACCTAGCGGGGGCCTACGAGCAGTACTTC. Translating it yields CASSLNLAGAYEQYF.

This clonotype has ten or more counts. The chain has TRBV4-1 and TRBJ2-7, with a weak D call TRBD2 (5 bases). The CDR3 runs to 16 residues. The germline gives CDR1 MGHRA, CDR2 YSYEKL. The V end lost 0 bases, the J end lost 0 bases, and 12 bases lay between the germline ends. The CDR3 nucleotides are TGCGCCAGCAGCCAAGATCGCGGCGGGCCCTCCTACGAGCAGTACTTC. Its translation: CASSQDRGGPSYEQYF.

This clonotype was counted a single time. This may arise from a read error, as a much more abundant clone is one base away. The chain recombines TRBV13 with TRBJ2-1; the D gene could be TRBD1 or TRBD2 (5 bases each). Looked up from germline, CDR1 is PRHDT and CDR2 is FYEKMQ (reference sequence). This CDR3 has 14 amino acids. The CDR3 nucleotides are TGTGCCAGCGCCCCAAGGGGAGAAGCAGATGAGCGGTTCTTC. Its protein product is CASAPRGEADERFF. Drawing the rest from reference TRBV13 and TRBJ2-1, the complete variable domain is AAGVIQSPRHLIKEKRETATLKCYPIPRHDTVYWYQQGPGQDPQFLISFYEKMQSDKGSIPDRFSAQQFSDYHSELNMSSLELGDSALYFCASAPRGEADERFFGPGTRLTVL.

CDR3 in DNA: TGCAGTGCAACAATAGCTACCGGGACAGGGGGAGGGAAGGGCACCGGGGAGCTGTTTTTT. This gives the protein CSATIATGTGGGKGTGELFF. The V and J genes are TRBV20-1 and TRBJ2-2, with 11 bases fitting TRBD1. Looked up from germline, CDR1 is DFQATT and CDR2 is SNEGSKA (reference sequence). With 6 bases clipped from V and 4 bases from J, the junction kept 22 bases outside the gene matches. The CDR3 extends over 20 amino acids.

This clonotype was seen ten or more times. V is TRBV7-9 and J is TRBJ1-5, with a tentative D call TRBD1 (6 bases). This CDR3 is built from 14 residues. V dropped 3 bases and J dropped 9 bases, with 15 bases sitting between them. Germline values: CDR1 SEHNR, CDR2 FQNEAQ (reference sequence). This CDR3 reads CASSLSGARLPQHF. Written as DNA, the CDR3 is TGTGCCAGCAGCTTGTCAGGGGCGAGATTGCCCCAGCATTTT.

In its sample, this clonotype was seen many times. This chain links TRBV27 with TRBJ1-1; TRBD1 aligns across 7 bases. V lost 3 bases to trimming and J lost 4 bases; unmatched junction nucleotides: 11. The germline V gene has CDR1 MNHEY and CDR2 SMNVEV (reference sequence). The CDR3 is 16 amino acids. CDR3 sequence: CASSFPHTGEGTEAFF. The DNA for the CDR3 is TGTGCCAGCAGTTTCCCTCATACAGGGGAGGGCACTGAAGCTTTCTTT.

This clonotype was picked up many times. CDR3 amino acids: CASSYGAEDTEAFF. CDR3 coding DNA: TGTGCCAGCAGTTACGGCGCGGAGGACACTGAAGCTTTCTTT. The chain has TRBV6-5 and TRBJ1-1; D gene ambiguous. With 2 bases removed from V and 3 bases from J, the gap between germline ends came to 10 bases. The CDR3 is 14 amino acids. The V gene's germline CDR1 is MNHEY and CDR2 SVGAGI.

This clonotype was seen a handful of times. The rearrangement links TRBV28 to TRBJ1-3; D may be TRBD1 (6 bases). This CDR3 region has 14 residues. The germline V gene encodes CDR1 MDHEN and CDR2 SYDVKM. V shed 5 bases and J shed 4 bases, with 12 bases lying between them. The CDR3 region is CASSEGGVGNTIYF. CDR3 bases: TGTGCCAGCAGTGAGGGGGGCGTGGGAAACACCATATATTTT.

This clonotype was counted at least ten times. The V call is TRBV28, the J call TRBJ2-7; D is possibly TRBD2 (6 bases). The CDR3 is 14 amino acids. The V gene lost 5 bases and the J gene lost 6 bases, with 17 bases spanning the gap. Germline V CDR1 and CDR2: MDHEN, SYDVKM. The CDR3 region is CASSNPGSSVEQYF. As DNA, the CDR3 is TGTGCCAGCAGTAACCCCGGGAGTTCCGTCGAGCAGTACTTC.